This T cell receptor beta chain emerged from a study of long-term antiretroviral therapy in people with HIV. Study-level points and caveats: An increase in diversity followed ART, yet levels stayed below transplant donor controls. Dominant in the repertoire at all time points were clones expanded before ART.

Version v3.0 of the immunoSEQ assay ran at survey level. Samples were sequenced targeting roughly 35,000-55,000 T-cell genomes each. TCRdb keeps only in-frame clones here, not all; method: immunoSEQ multiplex PCR. This sample has more than 20,000 clones, with roughly four fifths found just once. CDR1 and CDR2 (germline): MNHEY, SVGAGI. V was clipped by 4 bases and J by 3 bases, with 15 bases between them. This CDR3 spans 15 amino acids. Specimens held about 0.85-11 million cryopreserved PBMC prior to DNA extraction. Turning to this clone: The antigen remains unidentified.

The sample was unsorted PBMCs, taken 0.5 years before starting antiretroviral therapy. The V gene is TRBV6-5, the J gene TRBJ1-1, with D tentatively TRBD1 (5 bases). The sequence was obtained from a man aged 35 to 55 with HIV. For the CDR3, the DNA is TGTGCCAGCAGTTCGAACCGCGAGGGGCACACTGAAGCTTTCTTT. This translates into CASSSNREGHTEAFF.